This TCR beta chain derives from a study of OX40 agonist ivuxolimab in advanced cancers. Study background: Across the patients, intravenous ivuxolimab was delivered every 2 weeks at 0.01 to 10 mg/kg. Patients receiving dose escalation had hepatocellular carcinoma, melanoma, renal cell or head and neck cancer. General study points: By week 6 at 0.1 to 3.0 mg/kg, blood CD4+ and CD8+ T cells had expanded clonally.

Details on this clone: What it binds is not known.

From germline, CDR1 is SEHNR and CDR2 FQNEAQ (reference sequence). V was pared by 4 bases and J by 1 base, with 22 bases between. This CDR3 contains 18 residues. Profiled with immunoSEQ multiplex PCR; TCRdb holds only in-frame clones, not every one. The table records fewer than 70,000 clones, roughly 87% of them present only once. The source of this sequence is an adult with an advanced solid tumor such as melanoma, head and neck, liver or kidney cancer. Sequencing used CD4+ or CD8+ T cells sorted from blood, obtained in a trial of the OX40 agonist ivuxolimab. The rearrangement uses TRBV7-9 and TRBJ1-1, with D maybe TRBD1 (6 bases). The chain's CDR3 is CASSSPKGGGIRNTEAFF. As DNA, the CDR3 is TGTGCCAGCAGCTCCCCAAAAGGGGGAGGCATTAGGAACACTGAAGCTTTCTTT.